A single sample gave rise to the 2 T cell receptor beta chains below, sequenced in a study of blood T cell repertoires in COVID-19. The table came from immunoSEQ multiplex PCR; TCRdb's copy has only in-frame clones and leaves some out. The sample shows about 120,000 clones, approximately 68% of them seen only once. The sample comprised peripheral blood. The receptors come from a woman aged 60-70 years with acute or convalescent COVID-19.

The rearrangement links TRBV5-1 to TRBJ1-1, with unresolved D. The V end was cut by 4 bases, the J end by 6 bases, with 10 bases between. The CDR3 is 12 residues long. CDR1 and CDR2 (germline): SGHRS, YFSETQ. CDR3 nucleotide sequence: TGCGCCAGCAGCCCTGACACTCCTGAAGCTTTCTTT. Its translation: CASSPDTPEAFF. Full variable domain (missing parts from reference TRBV5-1 and TRBJ1-1): KAGVTQTPRYLIKTRGQQVTLSCSPISGHRSVSWYQQTPGQGLQFLFEYFSETQRNKGNFPGRFSGRQFSNSRSEMNVSTLELGDSALYLCASSPDTPEAFFGQGTRLTVV.

V usage is TRBV18 and J usage is TRBJ2-1; 12 nucleotides agree with TRBD1. CDR3 length: 17 amino acids. V was clipped by 3 bases and J by 14 bases; unmatched bases: 17. The germline V gene encodes CDR1 KGHSH and CDR2 LQKENI. CDR3: CASSPRGGPGQGAHEFF. The DNA for the CDR3 is TGTGCCAGCTCACCCCGGGGAGGCCCGGGACAGGGGGCGCATGAGTTCTTC.